Below are 21 T cell receptor beta chains sequenced from a single sample in a study of T-cell reconstitution after alpha-beta-depleted transplantation in children. During its preparation, the TCRbeta library received unique molecular identifiers. One entry per CDR3 protein results from TCRdb running MiXCR on the PCR reads. The sample includes a few hundred thousand distinct CDR3 sequences, under 13% of them seen just once. Sample: PBMCs, taken before TCRalphabeta/CD19-depleted stem cell transplant. These receptors all come from a child less than two years old with acute myeloid leukemia, due to receive a stem cell transplant.

This clonotype has at least ten counts. The genes are TRBV12-3 or TRBV12-4 and TRBJ2-7; D call uncertain. With 1 base removed from V and 6 bases from J, the gap between germline ends came to 4 bases. The CDR3 is 11 residues long. The CDR3 DNA reads as TGTGCCAGCAGTTTAGGTAGCGAGCAGTACTTC. Residues: CASSLGSEQYF.

This clonotype was detected ten times or more. The gene calls are TRBV28 and TRBJ1-4; possibly TRBD1 for D (6 bases). Trimming shortened V by 3 bases and J by 4 bases, and 15 bases separated the two germline ends. Germline CDR1 MDHEN, CDR2 SYDVKM. The CDR3 has 16 residues. In DNA form, the CDR3 reads TGTGCCAGCAGTTTGAGGGGGGGCCCCTATAATGAAAAACTGTTTTTT. This translates into CASSLRGGPYNEKLFF.

This clonotype was recorded many times. CDR3 amino acids: CASSVPGLGSNEQFF. The CDR3 DNA is TGTGCCAGCAGCGTACCGGGACTAGGCAGCAATGAGCAGTTCTTC. This chain connects TRBV6-2 or TRBV6-3 to TRBJ2-1, with 8 bases aligning to TRBD2. CDR1 MNHEY and CDR2 SVGEGT come from the germline V gene. The CDR3 runs 15 residues. With V trimmed by 6 bases and J by 6 bases, 10 bases remained unmatched.

This clonotype appeared many times. V usage is TRBV20-1 and J usage is TRBJ2-4, with D perhaps matching TRBD2 (5 bases). Germline assignment: CDR1 DFQATT and CDR2 SNEGSKA (reference sequence). The V and J ends lost 6 bases and 8 bases respectively, with 29 bases between them. CDR3 length equals 17 residues. The CDR3 coding sequence is TGCAGTGCGGGTGGACTTGCCGAGACTCTCGGGCCTGACATTCAGTACTTC. It translates to CSAGGLAETLGPDIQYF.

In this sample, this clonotype turned up a few times. Since a much larger clone is just one base distant, this may be a read error. The chain employs TRBV29-1 and TRBJ2-7; D may be TRBD2 (6 bases). Germline loops: CDR1 SQVTM, CDR2 ANQGSEA. The CDR3 sequence is 14 residues long. The CDR3 reads CNVVLWEAGYEQYF. CDR3 DNA: TGCAACGTTGTTTTATGGGAGGCTGGCTACGAGCAGTACTTC.

In this sample, this clonotype turned up many times. The rearrangement uses TRBV20-1 and TRBJ1-4; D is unclear. The germline gives CDR1 DFQATT, CDR2 SNEGSKA (reference sequence). Deletions cut 1 base from V and 7 bases from J, with 10 bases between. The CDR3 extends over 13 amino acids. In nucleotides, the CDR3 is TGCAGTGCTAGAGTTGGGTCGGGTGAAAAACTGTTTTTT. This encodes CSARVGSGEKLFF.

This clonotype was counted many times. This chain links TRBV5-1 with TRBJ1-6; D ambiguous. Germline lookup yields CDR1 SGHRS and CDR2 YFSETQ. This CDR3 comprises 15 residues. With 2 bases removed from V and 6 bases from J, the gap between germline ends came to 12 bases. CDR3 sequence reads: CASSFREQPNSPLHF. Written as DNA, the CDR3 is TGCGCCAGCAGCTTCCGGGAGCAGCCTAATTCACCCCTCCACTTT. The full variable domain, with the rest looked up from reference TRBV5-1 and TRBJ1-6, is KAGVTQTPRYLIKTRGQQVTLSCSPISGHRSVSWYQQTPGQGLQFLFEYFSETQRNKGNFPGRFSGRQFSNSRSEMNVSTLELGDSALYLCASSFREQPNSPLHFGNGTRLTVT.

This clonotype was observed at least ten times. The chain has TRBV4-2 and TRBJ2-5; the match to TRBD2 covers 11 bases. V was clipped by 4 bases and J by 4 bases; unmatched bases: 14. This CDR3 region has 18 residues. Germline assignment: CDR1 LGHNA and CDR2 YNFKEQ. The CDR3 protein is CASSPAQLAGVYGETQYF. The CDR3 region has the DNA TGTGCCAGCAGCCCAGCCCAACTAGCGGGAGTTTACGGAGAGACCCAGTACTTC.

This clonotype was picked up a small number of times. The chain joins TRBV6-5 to TRBJ2-7; D may be TRBD1 or TRBD2 (5 bases each). Trimming removed 6 bases from V and 2 bases from J, with 14 bases in between. The length of the CDR3 is 14 residues. The germline CDR1 and CDR2 sequences are MNHEY and SVGAGI. The CDR3, as DNA: TGTGCCAGCAGCGACCGGGACGGACCCTACGAGCAGTACTTC. It translates to CASSDRDGPYEQYF.

This clonotype showed up many times. The chain uses TRBV11-2 and TRBJ2-7; no reliable D call. Trimming took off 6 bases at V and 3 bases at J, with 6 bases between the two ends. The length of the CDR3 is 11 residues. Germline V gene sequence: CDR1 SGHAT, CDR2 FQNNGV. This chain's CDR3 is CASSYNYEQYF. The CDR3 region has the DNA TGTGCCAGCAGTTATAACTACGAGCAGTACTTC.

There are a few counts of this clonotype. V gene TRBV5-1 combines with J gene TRBJ2-1; no clear D. The CDR3 covers 14 residues. V was trimmed by 4 bases and J by 2 bases, leaving 10 bases between them. From germline, CDR1 is SGHRS and CDR2 YFSETQ. In DNA form, the CDR3 reads TGCGCCAGCAGCCCCCTCCAGACCTACAATGAGCAGTTCTTC. It specifies CASSPLQTYNEQFF.

This clonotype was recorded at least ten times. The chain recombines TRBV7-8 with TRBJ2-3; possibly TRBD1 for D (5 bases). This CDR3 is 14 amino acids long. Germline assignment: CDR1 SGHVS and CDR2 FQNEAQ. With 4 bases removed from V and 4 bases from J, the gap between germline ends came to 12 bases. CDR3 amino acids: CASSSGWTSDTQYF. Written as DNA, the CDR3 is TGTGCCAGCAGCTCCGGTTGGACATCAGATACGCAGTATTTT.

This clonotype showed up many times. The rearrangement links TRBV20-1 to TRBJ2-2; 10 nucleotides match TRBD2. Trimming at V came to 6 bases and at J to 6 bases, leaving 1 base not matched to a gene. Germline V gene lookup returns CDR1 DFQATT and CDR2 SNEGSKA (reference sequence). The CDR3 runs to 12 residues. The CDR3: CSALAGAGELFF. The CDR3 DNA is TGCAGTGCCCTAGCGGGAGCCGGGGAGCTGTTTTTT.

This clonotype was found many times. V usage is TRBV7-2 and J usage is TRBJ1-3, with no clear D. With 5 bases removed from V and 1 base from J, the gap between germline ends came to 12 bases. From germline, CDR1 is SGHTA and CDR2 FQGNSA. This CDR3 is built from 15 residues. For the CDR3, the DNA is TGTGCCAGCAGCCCTCCCGCTAGATCTGGAAACACCATATATTTT. This encodes CASSPPARSGNTIYF.

The J gene is TRBJ2-5, the V gene TRBV30, with unresolved D. Germline CDR1 GTSNPN, CDR2 SVGIG (reference sequence). V was clipped by 1 base and J by 5 bases, with 5 bases between them. This CDR3 is built from 11 residues. The CDR3 sequence is CAWSGAETQYF. The CDR3 nucleotides are TGTGCCTGGAGTGGGGCCGAGACCCAGTACTTC.

The sample holds many counts of this clonotype. The rearrangement uses TRBV20-1 and TRBJ2-2; a possible D gene is TRBD2 (7 bases). This CDR3 region has 13 residues. With 5 bases removed from V and 6 bases from J, the gap between germline ends came to 13 bases. The V gene's germline CDR1 is DFQATT and CDR2 SNEGSKA (reference sequence). CDR3 protein: CSAAGRGAGELFF. CDR3 coding DNA: TGCAGTGCTGCGGGGAGGGGGGCCGGGGAGCTGTTTTTT.

V is TRBV6-2 or TRBV6-3 and J is TRBJ1-5; TRBD1 aligns across 9 bases. There are 13 residues in the CDR3. Germline trimming cut 8 bases from V and 5 bases from J; bases unmatched to any gene: 4. From germline, CDR1 is MNHEY and CDR2 SVGEGT. The CDR3 region has the DNA TGTGCCAGCGAGGACAGGGGAGATCAGCCCCAGCATTTT. It translates to CASEDRGDQPQHF.

The J gene is TRBJ1-5, the V gene TRBV20-1, with D hard to call. The CDR3 extends over 13 amino acids. Germline-derived CDR1 and CDR2 are DFQATT and SNEGSKA (reference sequence). V was shortened by 2 bases and J by 9 bases, with 14 bases between the two germline ends. CDR3 sequence reads: CSARSAGVGPQHF. The CDR3 DNA reads TGCAGTGCTAGATCGGCGGGAGTGGGGCCCCAGCATTTT.

This clonotype was seen ten or more times. The gene calls are TRBV7-9 and TRBJ2-4, with D unresolved. V lost 3 bases and J 0 bases, leaving 9 bases between the germline ends. CDR1 SEHNR and CDR2 FQNEAQ come from the germline V gene (reference sequence). CDR3 length: 15 amino acids. In DNA, the CDR3 is TGTGCCAGCAGCTTCGGCAGCCTAGCCAAAAACATTCAGTACTTC. It is translated as CASSFGSLAKNIQYF.

At least ten counts were recorded for this clonotype. The chain recombines TRBV15 with TRBJ2-3; 7 bases line up with TRBD2. Germline V gene data show CDR1 as LNHNV and CDR2 as YYDKDF (reference sequence). There are 16 residues in the CDR3. The trim removed 5 bases at V and 4 bases at J, leaving 12 bases unmatched. The CDR3 is CATSRTRESRPDTQYF. The CDR3 DNA sequence: TGTGCCACCAGCCGGACGCGGGAGAGCCGCCCAGATACGCAGTATTTT.

This clonotype has just a few counts. The chain couples TRBV7-3 to TRBJ2-3, with TRBD2 matching 12 bases. Trimming cost V 5 bases and J 2 bases; bases outside gene matches: 5. The CDR3 contains 16 residues. The germline V gene encodes CDR1 SGHTA and CDR2 FQGTGA. In DNA form, the CDR3 reads TGTGCCAGCAGCGCGACTAGCGGGAGTTTCACAGATACGCAGTATTTT. This codes for CASSATSGSFTDTQYF.